This is a list of T cell receptor beta chains from one sample in a study of blood T cells in healthy people across ages. Each CDR3 protein gets one entry after TCRdb re-called the 5' RACE reads with MiXCR. Among 800,000 or so distinct CDR3 sequences listed, just under 25% were seen once. These data were likewise used in another study, on T cells of mothers and their children.

The sample taken for sequencing was blood. These TCRs come from a boy aged 5 to 17 in good health. The CDR3 runs from the conserved cysteine through the conserved F or W. Some rows have no size entry. The others give once, few or many, or a class for an expanded clone.

j_call	v_call	clone_size	cdr3_aa
TRBJ2-3	TRBV27	NA	CASSLKLAGITDTQYF
TRBJ2-5	TRBV20-1	NA	CSVGRRYQETQYF
TRBJ2-7	TRBV30	NA	CAWSVGSGKFF
TRBJ2-1	TRBV20-1	NA	CSAREPVGRYSQFF
TRBJ2-3	TRBV24-1	NA	CATSDSGLGQDTQYF
TRBJ1-3	TRBV11-2	NA	CASSLQRWDRGNTIYF
TRBJ1-3	TRBV25-1	NA	CASSPGTGRNTIYF
TRBJ2-3	TRBV3-1	few	CASSQQTSGDTQYF
TRBJ1-2	TRBV25-1	few	CASSEVGTGEGYGYTF
TRBJ1-2	TRBV7-2	once	CASSLVAGDPWGYTF
TRBJ2-3	TRBV24-1	NA	CATSGRDSGTDTQYF
TRBJ2-7	TRBV29-1	NA	CSVWTVQYEQYF
TRBJ2-5	TRBV24-1	many	CATSDSTGSGETQYF
TRBJ1-1	TRBV19	NA	CASSTGGSNTEAFF
TRBJ1-6	TRBV4-3	few	CASSQEDRTGYNSPLHF
TRBJ2-7	TRBV9	NA	CASSEQGAPPDEQYF
NA	TRBV5-1	few	CASSWGDRTYEQYF
TRBJ1-2	TRBV29-1	few	CSVEVPGGYTF
TRBJ2-7	TRBV5-1	NA	CASSAAGAGISYEQYF
TRBJ1-2	TRBV6-5	NA	CASSYSIGLPANYGYTF
TRBJ1-1	TRBV28	few	CASSRGGGTNTEAFF
TRBJ2-5	TRBV29-1	NA	CSAMRGEYQETQYF
NA	TRBV6-6	NA	CASSYGLAGVNEQFF
TRBJ2-3	TRBV15	few	CATTPGSTDTQYF
TRBJ1-2	TRBV5-6	few	CASRAPESDGYTF
TRBJ1-6	TRBV7-9	few	CASSLKASNNSPLHF
TRBJ2-5	TRBV29-1	NA	CSATGQNQETQYF
TRBJ2-2	TRBV6-2/TRBV6-3	few	CASLRGTTGITGELFF
TRBJ2-7	TRBV6-2/TRBV6-3	few	CASSNPGPYEQYF
TRBJ2-2	TRBV6-2/TRBV6-3	NA	CASTQTSWSYTGELFF
TRBJ2-5	TRBV24-1	NA	CATSDSTSGMKETQYF
TRBJ2-2	TRBV3-1	few	CASSRNDAGELFF
TRBJ2-5	TRBV7-9	NA	CASSTTLGTSGGQETQYF
TRBJ2-7	TRBV3-1	NA	CASSPEPVPSYEQYF
TRBJ1-1	TRBV29-1	few	CSVEELSTEAFF
TRBJ2-7	TRBV7-2	NA	CASSLPRGVGVSYEQYF
NA	TRBV20-1	NA	CSAITSGSPSFNEQFF
TRBJ1-2	TRBV12-3/TRBV12-4	many	CASSPGTGGYGYTF
TRBJ2-1	TRBV7-8	few	CASSLAQLLSSYNEQFF
TRBJ2-3	TRBV28	NA	CASRPLLVRSTDTQYF
TRBJ2-7	TRBV20-1	NA	CSARDLRGRQYF